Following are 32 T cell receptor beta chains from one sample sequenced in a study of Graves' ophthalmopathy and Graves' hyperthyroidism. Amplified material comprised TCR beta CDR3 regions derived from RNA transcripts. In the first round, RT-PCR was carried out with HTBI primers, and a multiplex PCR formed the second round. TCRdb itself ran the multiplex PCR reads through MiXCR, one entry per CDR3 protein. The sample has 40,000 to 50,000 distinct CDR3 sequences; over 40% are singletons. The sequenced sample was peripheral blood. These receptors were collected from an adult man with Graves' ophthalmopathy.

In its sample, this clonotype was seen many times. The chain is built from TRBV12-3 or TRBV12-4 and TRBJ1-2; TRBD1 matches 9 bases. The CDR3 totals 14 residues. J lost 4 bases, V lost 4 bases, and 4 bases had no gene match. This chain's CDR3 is CASSSDRGSYGYTF. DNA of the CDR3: TGTGCCAGCAGTTCGGACAGGGGCAGCTATGGCTACACCTTC.

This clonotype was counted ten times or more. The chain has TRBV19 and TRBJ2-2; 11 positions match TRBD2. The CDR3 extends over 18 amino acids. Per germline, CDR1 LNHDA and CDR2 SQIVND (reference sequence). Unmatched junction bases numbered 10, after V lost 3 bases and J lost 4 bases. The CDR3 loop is CASSILAGGPGGTGELFF. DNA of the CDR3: TGTGCCAGTAGTATCTTAGCGGGGGGGCCCGGTGGCACCGGGGAGCTGTTTTTT.

CDR3 loop: CASSDSSGSPDTQYF. CDR3 DNA sequence: TGTGCCAGCAGTGACTCTAGCGGGAGCCCAGATACGCAGTATTTT. The chain employs TRBV6-4 and TRBJ2-3; TRBD2 agrees at 9 bases. Germline CDR1 and CDR2: MRHNA and SNTAGT. With V trimmed by 0 bases and J by 4 bases, 2 bases remained unmatched. The CDR3 is 15 residues long.

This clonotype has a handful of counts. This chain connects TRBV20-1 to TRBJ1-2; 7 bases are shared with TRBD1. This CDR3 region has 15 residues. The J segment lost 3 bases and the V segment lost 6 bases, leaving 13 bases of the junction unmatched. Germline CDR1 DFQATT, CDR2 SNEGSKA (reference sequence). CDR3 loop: CSAVGDSLMHYGYTF. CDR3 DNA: TGCAGTGCGGTGGGGGACAGCCTGATGCACTATGGCTACACCTTC.

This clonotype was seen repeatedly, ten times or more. This chain's CDR3 is CASSPPGGPETQYF. The CDR3 nucleotides are TGTGCCAGCAGTCCACCTGGGGGGCCGGAGACCCAGTACTTC. The genes are TRBV6-5 and TRBJ2-5; tentatively, D is TRBD1 or TRBD2 (6 bases each). Germline V gives CDR1 MNHEY, CDR2 SVGAGI. This CDR3 region has 14 residues. The V gene lost 5 bases and the J gene lost 5 bases, with 15 bases spanning the gap.

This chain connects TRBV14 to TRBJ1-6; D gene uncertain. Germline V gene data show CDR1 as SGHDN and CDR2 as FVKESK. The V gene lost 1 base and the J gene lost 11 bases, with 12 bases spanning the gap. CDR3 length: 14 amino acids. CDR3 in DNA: TGTGCCAGCAGCCAAGCGGGATCCCAACCACCCCTCCACTTT. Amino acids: CASSQAGSQPPLHF. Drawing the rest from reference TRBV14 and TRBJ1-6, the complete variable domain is EAGVTQFPSHSVIEKGQTVTLRCDPISGHDNLYWYRRVMGKEIKFLLHFVKESKQDESGMPNNRFLAERTGGTYSTLKVQPAELEDSGVYFCASSQAGSQPPLHFGNGTRLTVT.

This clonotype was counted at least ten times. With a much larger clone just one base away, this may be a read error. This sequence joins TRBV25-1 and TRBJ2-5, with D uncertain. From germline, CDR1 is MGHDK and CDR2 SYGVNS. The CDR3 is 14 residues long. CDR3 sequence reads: CASSESRVQEIQYF. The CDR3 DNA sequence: TGTGCCAGCAGTGAATCTAGGGTCCAAGAGATCCAGTACTTC.

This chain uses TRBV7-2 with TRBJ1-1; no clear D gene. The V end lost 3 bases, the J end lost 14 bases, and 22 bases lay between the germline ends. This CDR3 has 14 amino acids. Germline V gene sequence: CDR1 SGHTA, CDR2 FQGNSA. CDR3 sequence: CASSLHWSRERCFF. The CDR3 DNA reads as TGTGCCAGCAGCTTGCATTGGTCCAGAGAGAGGTGCTTCTTT.

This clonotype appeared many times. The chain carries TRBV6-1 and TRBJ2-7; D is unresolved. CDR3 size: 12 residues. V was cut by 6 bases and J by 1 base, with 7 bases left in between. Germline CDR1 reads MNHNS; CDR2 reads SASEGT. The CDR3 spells CASRDLSYEQYF. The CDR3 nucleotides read TGTGCCAGCAGGGACCTTTCCTACGAGCAGTACTTC.

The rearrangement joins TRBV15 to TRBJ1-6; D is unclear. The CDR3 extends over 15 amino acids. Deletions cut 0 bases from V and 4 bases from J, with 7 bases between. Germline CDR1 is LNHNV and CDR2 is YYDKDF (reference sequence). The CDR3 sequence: CATSREAQYNSPLHF. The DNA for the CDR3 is TGTGCCACCAGCAGAGAGGCACAGTATAATTCACCCCTCCACTTT.

The CDR3 loop reads CASSTTGLGFGIQYF. The CDR3, as DNA: TGTGCCAGCAGCACTACCGGACTAGGATTTGGCATTCAGTACTTC. This chain links TRBV7-2 with TRBJ2-4, with 7 bases identical to TRBD2. This CDR3 comprises 15 residues. V was pared by 5 bases and J by 9 bases, with 13 bases of the junction left unmatched. Germline CDR1 and CDR2: SGHTA and FQGNSA.

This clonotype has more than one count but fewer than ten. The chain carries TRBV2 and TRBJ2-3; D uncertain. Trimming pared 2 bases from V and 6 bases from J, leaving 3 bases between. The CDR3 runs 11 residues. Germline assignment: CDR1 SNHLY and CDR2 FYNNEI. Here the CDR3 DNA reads TGTGCCAGCAGTGAACTGGATACGCAGTATTTT. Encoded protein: CASSELDTQYF.

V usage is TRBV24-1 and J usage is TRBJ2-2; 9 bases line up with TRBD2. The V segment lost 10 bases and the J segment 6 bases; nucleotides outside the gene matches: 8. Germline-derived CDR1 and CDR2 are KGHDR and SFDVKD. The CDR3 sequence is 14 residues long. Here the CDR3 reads CATRSGSAPGELFF. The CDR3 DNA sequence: TGTGCCACACGTAGCGGGAGTGCCCCCGGGGAGCTGTTTTTT.

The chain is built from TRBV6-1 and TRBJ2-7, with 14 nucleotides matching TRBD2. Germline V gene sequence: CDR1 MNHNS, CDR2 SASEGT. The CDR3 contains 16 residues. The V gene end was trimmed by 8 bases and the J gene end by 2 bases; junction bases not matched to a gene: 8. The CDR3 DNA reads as TGTGCCAGCCGGGGGGGACTAGCGGGGGCCCCCTACGAGCAGTACTTC. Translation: CASRGGLAGAPYEQYF.

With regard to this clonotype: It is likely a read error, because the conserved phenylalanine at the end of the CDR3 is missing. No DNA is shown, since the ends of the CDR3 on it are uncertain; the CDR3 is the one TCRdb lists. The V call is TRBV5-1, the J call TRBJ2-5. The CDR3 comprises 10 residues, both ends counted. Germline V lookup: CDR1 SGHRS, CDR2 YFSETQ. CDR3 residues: CASSSQDPNT.

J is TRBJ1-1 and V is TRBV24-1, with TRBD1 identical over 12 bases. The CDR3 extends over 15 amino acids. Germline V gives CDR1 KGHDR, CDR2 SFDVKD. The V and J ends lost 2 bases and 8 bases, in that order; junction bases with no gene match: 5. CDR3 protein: CATSDSRDRGREAFF. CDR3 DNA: TGTGCCACCAGTGATTCCCGGGACAGGGGGCGGGAAGCTTTCTTT.

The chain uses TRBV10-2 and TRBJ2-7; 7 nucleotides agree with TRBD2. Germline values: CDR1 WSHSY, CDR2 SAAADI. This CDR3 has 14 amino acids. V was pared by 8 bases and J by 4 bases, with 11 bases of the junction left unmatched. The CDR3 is CASVDAKRGYEQYF. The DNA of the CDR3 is TGCGCCAGCGTTGACGCTAAGCGGGGTTACGAGCAGTACTTC.

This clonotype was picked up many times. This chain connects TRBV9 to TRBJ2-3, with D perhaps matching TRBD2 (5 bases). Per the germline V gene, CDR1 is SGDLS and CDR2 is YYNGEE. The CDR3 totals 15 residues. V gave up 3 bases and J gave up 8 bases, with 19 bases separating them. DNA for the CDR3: TGTGCCAGCAGCGGAGGCACCGGGGAAACCTCTACGCAGTATTTT. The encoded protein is CASSGGTGETSTQYF.

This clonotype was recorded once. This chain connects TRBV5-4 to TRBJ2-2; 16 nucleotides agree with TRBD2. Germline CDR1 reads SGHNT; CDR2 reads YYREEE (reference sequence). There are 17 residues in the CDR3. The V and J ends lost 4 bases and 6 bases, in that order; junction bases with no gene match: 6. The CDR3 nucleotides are TGTGCCAGCAGCATAGGGACTAGCGGGGGGGCCCCCGGGGAGCTGTTTTTT. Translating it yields CASSIGTSGGAPGELFF.

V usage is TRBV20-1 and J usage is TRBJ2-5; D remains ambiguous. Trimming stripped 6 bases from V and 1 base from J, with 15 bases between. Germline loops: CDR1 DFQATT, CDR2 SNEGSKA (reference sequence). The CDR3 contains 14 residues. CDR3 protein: CSARTPLGQETQYF. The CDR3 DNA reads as TGCAGTGCGAGGACCCCCCTGGGCCAAGAGACCCAGTACTTC.

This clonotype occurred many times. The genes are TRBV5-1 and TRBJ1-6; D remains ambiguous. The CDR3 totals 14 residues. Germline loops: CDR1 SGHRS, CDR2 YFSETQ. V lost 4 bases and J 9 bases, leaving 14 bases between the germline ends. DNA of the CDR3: TGCGCCAGCAGCCGTGAAGGTTCCAGTTCACCCCTCCACTTT. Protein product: CASSREGSSSPLHF.

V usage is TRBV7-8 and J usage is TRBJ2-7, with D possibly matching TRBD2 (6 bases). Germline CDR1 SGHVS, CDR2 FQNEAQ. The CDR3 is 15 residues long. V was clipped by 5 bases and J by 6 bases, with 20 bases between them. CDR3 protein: CASSQHGTRLSEQYF. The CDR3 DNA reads TGTGCCAGCAGCCAGCACGGGACTCGCCTCTCCGAGCAGTACTTC.

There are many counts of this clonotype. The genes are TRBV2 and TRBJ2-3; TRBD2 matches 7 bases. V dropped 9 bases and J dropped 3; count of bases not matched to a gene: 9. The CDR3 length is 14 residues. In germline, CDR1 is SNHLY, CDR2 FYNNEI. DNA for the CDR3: TGTGCCAGGAGACGGGGGGTGGTAACAGATACGCAGTATTTT. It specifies CARRRGVVTDTQYF. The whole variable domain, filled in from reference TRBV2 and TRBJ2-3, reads EPEVTQTPSHQVTQMGQEVILRCVPISNHLYFYWYRQILGQKVEFLVSFYNNEISEKSEIFDDQFSVERPDGSNFTLKIRSTKLEDSAMYFCARRRGVVTDTQYFGPGTRLTVL.

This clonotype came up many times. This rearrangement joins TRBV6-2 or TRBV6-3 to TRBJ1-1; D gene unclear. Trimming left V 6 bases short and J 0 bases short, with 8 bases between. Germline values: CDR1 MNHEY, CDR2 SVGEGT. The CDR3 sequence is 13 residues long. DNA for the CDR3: TGTGCCAGCAGCCGTGGTATGAACACTGAAGCTTTCTTT. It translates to CASSRGMNTEAFF.

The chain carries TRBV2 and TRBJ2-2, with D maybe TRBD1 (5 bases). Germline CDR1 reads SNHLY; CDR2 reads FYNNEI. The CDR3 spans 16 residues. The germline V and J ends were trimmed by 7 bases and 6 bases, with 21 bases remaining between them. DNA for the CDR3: TGTGCCAGCAAAACAGGTGTTGGAATTGGATCCGGGGAGCTGTTTTTT. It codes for CASKTGVGIGSGELFF.

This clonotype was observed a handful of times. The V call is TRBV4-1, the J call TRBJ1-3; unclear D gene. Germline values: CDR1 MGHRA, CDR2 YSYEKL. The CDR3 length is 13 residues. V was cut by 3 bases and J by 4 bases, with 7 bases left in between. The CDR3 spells CASSQTRGNTIYF. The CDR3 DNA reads TGCGCCAGCAGCCAGACAAGAGGAAACACCATATATTTT.

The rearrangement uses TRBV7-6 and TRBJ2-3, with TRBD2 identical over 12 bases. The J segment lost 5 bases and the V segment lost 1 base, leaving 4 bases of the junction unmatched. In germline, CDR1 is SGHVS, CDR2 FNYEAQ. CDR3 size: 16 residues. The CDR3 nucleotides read TGTGCCAGCAGCTTAGTAGAGGGACTAGCGGGAGATACGCAGTATTTT. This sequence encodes CASSLVEGLAGDTQYF.

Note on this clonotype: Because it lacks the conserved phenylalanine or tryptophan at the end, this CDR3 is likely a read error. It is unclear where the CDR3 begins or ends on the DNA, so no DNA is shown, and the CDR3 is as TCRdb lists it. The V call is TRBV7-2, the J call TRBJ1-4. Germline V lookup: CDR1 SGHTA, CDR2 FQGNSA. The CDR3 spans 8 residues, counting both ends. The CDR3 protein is CASSTPLL.

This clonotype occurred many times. The CDR3 is CASSPPGRPNGYTF. The CDR3 bases are TGTGCCAGCAGCCCCCCGGGAAGGCCGAATGGCTACACCTTC. The chain recombines TRBV3-1 with TRBJ1-2; D unresolved. The CDR3 runs 14 residues. Trimming took off 4 bases at V and 6 bases at J, with 15 bases between the two ends. Per the germline V gene, CDR1 is LGHDT and CDR2 is YNNKEL (reference sequence).

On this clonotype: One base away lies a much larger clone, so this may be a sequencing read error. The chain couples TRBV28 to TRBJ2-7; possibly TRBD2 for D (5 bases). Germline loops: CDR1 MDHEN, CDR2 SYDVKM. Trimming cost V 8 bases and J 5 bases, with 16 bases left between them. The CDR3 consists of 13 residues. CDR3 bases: TGTGCCAGCGTGCTAAGTTGGGGAGACGAGCAGTACTTC. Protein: CASVLSWGDEQYF.

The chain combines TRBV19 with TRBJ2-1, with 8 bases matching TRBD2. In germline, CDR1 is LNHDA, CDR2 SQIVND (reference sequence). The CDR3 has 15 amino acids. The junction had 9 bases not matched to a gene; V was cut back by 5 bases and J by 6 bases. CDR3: CASSATGGRGNEQFF. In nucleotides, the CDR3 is TGTGCCAGTAGTGCCACGGGGGGGAGGGGCAATGAGCAGTTCTTC.

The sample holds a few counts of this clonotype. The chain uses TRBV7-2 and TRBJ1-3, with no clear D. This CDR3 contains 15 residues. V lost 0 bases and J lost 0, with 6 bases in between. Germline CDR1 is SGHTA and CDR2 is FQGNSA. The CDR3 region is CASSLAGASGNTIYF. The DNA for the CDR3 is TGTGCCAGCAGCTTAGCGGGCGCCTCTGGAAACACCATATATTTT.